One sample yielded the 26 T cell receptor beta chains listed below, sequenced in a study of T cell clonality in common variable immunodeficiency. The repertoire was sequenced with immunoSEQ multiplex PCR; TCRdb's copy has only in-frame clones and lacks some. The sample offers approximately 34,000 clones and no singletons, the top ten holding under 4.5%. Sequences were obtained from peripheral blood mononuclear cells. Receptor source: a person aged 18 to 69 in good health.

This clone was counted ten times or more. The read gets to within 3 residues of the CDR3 end, and the germline J gene fills in the rest. The genes are TRBV5-1 and TRBJ2-5, with a weak D call TRBD1 (5 bases). V was cut by 5 bases and J by 4 bases, with 18 bases left in between. CDR3 length: 15 amino acids. The germline CDR1 and CDR2 sequences are SGHRS and YFSETQ. CDR3 bases read: TGCGCCAGCAGTCCCCTCAGGGATCTGCGAGAGACC. Translation gives CASSPLRDLRET. From start to end, the CDR3 is CASSPLRDLRETQYF.

This clone was picked up many times. The read gets to within 3 residues of the CDR3 end, and the germline J gene fills in the rest. The rearrangement joins TRBV7-6 to TRBJ2-2; maybe TRBD1 (6 bases). The germline V gene has CDR1 SGHVS and CDR2 FNYEAQ. Trimming left V 6 bases short and J 2 bases short, with 13 bases between. CDR3 length equals 15 residues. The covered CDR3 bases are TGTGCCAGCAGAGCCTACGGGACAAACACCGGGGAG. Translation gives CASRAYGTNTGE. The full-length CDR3 reads as CASRAYGTNTGELFF.

This clone showed up many times. The read comes to an end 3 residues before the CDR3 does, leaving the germline J gene to fill in the end. V and J are TRBV30 and TRBJ2-2; possible D gene TRBD1, 6 bases. CDR1 GTSNPN and CDR2 SVGIG come from the germline V gene (reference sequence). The CDR3 sequence is 15 residues long. The sequenced CDR3 bases are TGTGCCTGGAGTGGGGGACAACAAACGTTTTCACCG. This encodes CAWSGGQQTFSP. The CDR3, in full, reads CAWSGGQQTFSPLFF. Looking up the rest from reference TRBV30 and TRBJ2-2 gives the full variable domain: SQTIHQWPATLVQPVGSPLSLECTVEGTSNPNLYWYRQAAGRGLQLLFYSVGIGQISSEVPQNLSASRPQDRQFILSSKKLLLSDSGFYLCAWSGGQQTFSPLFFGEGSRLTVL.

This clone was detected many times. The observed sequence ends 3 residues before the CDR3 terminus, with the missing tail filled in from the germline J gene. The chain has TRBV10-3 and TRBJ2-1; the D gene is possibly TRBD2 (5 bases). The germline V gene has CDR1 ENHRY and CDR2 SYGVKD. Trimming took off 5 bases at V and 8 bases at J, with 7 bases between the two ends. This CDR3 is 11 amino acids long. The part of the CDR3 DNA that was read is TGTGCCATCAGTACGAGGGATGAG. Protein: CAISTRDE. The entire CDR3 reads CAISTRDEQFF.

Many counts were recorded for this clone. The read halts 3 residues ahead of the CDR3 end, with the missing end drawn from the germline J gene. Other DNA sequences within the sample encode an identical CDR3. The V call is TRBV7-2, the J call TRBJ2-7, with 12 bases fitting TRBD2. The CDR3 totals 14 residues. Germline loops: CDR1 SGHTA, CDR2 FQGNSA. The ends lost 5 bases at V and 2 bases at J; junction bases unmatched: 1. The sequenced part of the CDR3 DNA is TGTGCCAGCAGCCGACTAGCGGGAGCCTACGAG. As protein: CASSRLAGAYE. In full, the CDR3 reads CASSRLAGAYEQYF. The full variable domain, with the rest looked up from reference TRBV7-2 and TRBJ2-7, is GAGVSQSPSNKVTEKGKDVELRCDPISGHTALYWYRQSLGQGLEFLIYFQGNSAPDKSGLPSDRFSAERTGGSVSTLTIQRTQQEDSAVYLCASSRLAGAYEQYFGPGTRLTVT.

There are a few counts of this clone. Read coverage stops 3 residues before the CDR3 terminus; the germline J gene supplies the remainder. The gene calls are TRBV5-1 and TRBJ2-5; the match to TRBD2 covers 10 bases. The CDR3 has 15 residues. V was clipped by 4 bases and J by 3 bases; unmatched bases: 6. Germline-derived CDR1 and CDR2 are SGHRS and YFSETQ. The CDR3 DNA, read in part, is TGCGCCAGCAGCCCCAGGCTAGCGGGGGAAGAGACC. Translation: CASSPRLAGEET. The complete CDR3 sequence is CASSPRLAGEETQYF.

In this sample, this clone turned up a few times. The CDR3 end falls 3 residues outside the read, so it is completed with the germline J gene. V gene TRBV11-2 combines with J gene TRBJ2-7, with D possibly being TRBD1 (5 bases). CDR1 is SGHAT, CDR2 FQNNGV, per germline. Trimming stripped 3 bases from V and 1 base from J, with 13 bases between. The CDR3 has 15 residues. The covered CDR3 bases are TGTGCCAGCAGCTTTTCCGACAGCTCTTCCTACGAG. Amino acid sequence: CASSFSDSSSYE. The whole CDR3 sequence is CASSFSDSSSYEQYF.

This clone was detected only a few times. Sequencing ends 3 residues short of the CDR3 end; the germline J gene provides the rest. The chain is built from TRBV5-1 and TRBJ1-1, with 10 bases fitting TRBD1. The V gene end was trimmed by 4 bases and the J gene end by 5 bases; junction bases not matched to a gene: 8. Germline lookup yields CDR1 SGHRS and CDR2 YFSETQ. The CDR3 sequence is 15 residues long. Incomplete CDR3 DNA: TGCGCCAGCAGCACCCGGGACAGGGGACGAACTGAA. Translating gives CASSTRDRGRTE. The complete CDR3 reads CASSTRDRGRTEAFF.

This clone was counted ten times or more. The CDR3 end is not reached by the read, which stops 3 residues before it; the germline J gene fills it in. The chain links TRBV10-2 to TRBJ2-1; 8 nucleotides align to TRBD2. Per the germline V gene, CDR1 is WSHSY and CDR2 is SAAADI. This CDR3 is 16 amino acids long. V lost 0 bases and J lost 3; bases outside the gene matches: 4. The CDR3: CASSESRRGVYNEQFF. The CDR3 DNA, read in part, is TGCGCCAGCAGTGAGTCCCGGCGGGGGGTCTACAATGAG.

This clone has only a few counts. The read halts 3 residues ahead of the CDR3 end, with the missing end drawn from the germline J gene. The chain combines TRBV7-6 with TRBJ2-3; 11 nucleotides agree with TRBD1. The CDR3 sequence is 16 residues long. Germline CDR1 SGHVS, CDR2 FNYEAQ. CDR3 bases read: TGTGCCAGCAGCTTAGGTGGACAGGGGGCAGGAGAGACG. This translates into CASSLGGQGAGET. The CDR3 in its entirety is CASSLGGQGAGETQYF.

Comment on this clone: At one of its ends the junction is not consistent with the germline gene, which may arise from a read error. Sequencing ends 3 residues short of the CDR3 end; the germline J gene provides the rest. Other DNA variants within this sample encode the same CDR3. The chain uses TRBV19 and TRBJ1-3, with TRBD1 as a possible D gene (5 bases). Germline lookup yields CDR1 LNHDA and CDR2 SQIVND (reference sequence). CDR3 length: 14 amino acids. Partial CDR3 DNA: TGTGCCAGTAGTATCCCAGGGAGGGAAAACACA. As protein: CASSIPGRENT. The CDR3, in full, reads CASSIPGRENTIYF.

This clone was seen at least ten times. The read gets to within 3 residues of the CDR3 end, and the germline J gene fills in the rest. V usage is TRBV11-2 and J usage is TRBJ2-5; the match to TRBD1 covers 9 bases. Germline V lookup: CDR1 SGHAT, CDR2 FQNNGV. The length of the CDR3 is 14 residues. V dropped 4 bases and J dropped 5; count of bases not matched to a gene: 5. The CDR3 reads CASSSDRGGETQYF. Incomplete CDR3 DNA: TGTGCCAGCAGCTCGGACAGGGGAGGCGAGACC. The full variable domain, with the rest looked up from reference TRBV11-2 and TRBJ2-5, is EAGVAQSPRYKIIEKRQSVAFWCNPISGHATLYWYQQILGQGPKLLIQFQNNGVVDDSQLPKDRFSAERLKGVDSTLKIQPAKLEDSAVYLCASSSDRGGETQYFGPGTRLLVL.

This clone appeared many times. The read terminates 3 residues ahead of where the CDR3 ends, so the germline J gene completes it. The V call is TRBV7-8, the J call TRBJ2-7; TRBD1 matches 8 bases. CDR1 and CDR2 from the germline V gene are SGHVS and FQNEAQ. This CDR3 is 15 amino acids long. With 5 bases clipped from V and 3 bases from J, the junction kept 9 bases outside the gene matches. The CDR3 spells CASSQPGQESYEQYF. The CDR3 bases that were read are TGTGCCAGCAGCCAACCGGGACAGGAGAGCTACGAG.

This clone was observed at least ten times. The read halts 3 residues ahead of the CDR3 end, with the missing end drawn from the germline J gene. The chain couples TRBV5-4 to TRBJ2-3; the D gene is possibly TRBD2 (6 bases). Germline CDR1 and CDR2: SGHNT and YYREEE (reference sequence). This CDR3 is 15 amino acids long. The germline V and J ends were trimmed by 0 bases and 1 base, with 9 bases remaining between them. The sequenced CDR3 bases are TGTGCCAGCAGCTTGGGGGGGGAGCGCACAGATACG. This translates into CASSLGGERTDT. The entire CDR3 is CASSLGGERTDTQYF.

This clone was counted ten times or more. The CDR3 extends 3 residues past the end of the read, so its final part is completed from the germline J gene. The chain has TRBV7-3 and TRBJ2-3; weak D call: TRBD2 (6 bases). Per germline, CDR1 SGHTA and CDR2 FQGTGA. The CDR3 extends over 14 amino acids. Between the trimmed V and J ends, which lost 4 bases and 2 bases, there was a span of 10 bases. CDR3 loop: CASSSSGVTDTQYF. CDR3 DNA, as far as it was read: TGTGCCAGCAGCTCCTCGGGGGTCACAGATACG.

This clone has at least ten counts. The read terminates 3 residues before the CDR3 end, so the remaining end is supplied by the germline J gene. This rearrangement joins TRBV5-1 to TRBJ2-7; TRBD2 matches at 8 bases. This CDR3 comprises 15 residues. Germline-derived CDR1 and CDR2 are SGHRS and YFSETQ. After removal of 0 bases from V and 4 bases from J, the junction contained 6 bases not matched to a gene. The sequenced part of the CDR3 DNA is TGCGCCAGCAGCTTGGAGGGAGCGGGGGTATACGAG. Translation gives CASSLEGAGVYE. The CDR3 in its entirety is CASSLEGAGVYEQYF. Variable domain in full (rest from reference TRBV5-1 and TRBJ2-7): KAGVTQTPRYLIKTRGQQVTLSCSPISGHRSVSWYQQTPGQGLQFLFEYFSETQRNKGNFPGRFSGRQFSNSRSEMNVSTLELGDSALYLCASSLEGAGVYEQYFGPGTRLTVT.

As for this clone: The read ends 3 residues before the CDR3 terminus; that terminus is restored from the germline J gene. The chain joins TRBV30 to TRBJ1-2; TRBD1 agrees at 9 bases. The germline CDR1 and CDR2 sequences are GTSNPN and SVGIG (reference sequence). The CDR3 is 16 amino acids. The CDR3 is CAFVGLDRGYQETYTF. The part of the CDR3 DNA that was read is TGTGCCTTCGTCGGCCTGGACAGGGGATACCAAGAGACC.

In regard to this clone: The sequence runs out 3 residues before the end of the CDR3; the remainder is reconstructed from the germline J gene. The chain links TRBV7-8 to TRBJ1-2, with 8 bases that match TRBD1. The CDR3 is 16 amino acids. Per germline, CDR1 SGHVS and CDR2 FQNEAQ. The covered CDR3 bases are TGTGCCAGCAGCTTCTCCACAGGGGGTTCCAAAAACATC. It specifies CASSFSTGGSKNI. The whole CDR3 sequence is CASSFSTGGSKNIYTF. Complete variable domain (other parts from reference TRBV7-8 and TRBJ1-2): GAGVSQSPRYKVAKRGQDVALRCDPISGHVSLFWYQQALGQGPEFLTYFQNEAQLDKSGLPSDRFFAERPEGSVSTLKIQRTQQEDSAVYLCASSFSTGGSKNIYTFGSGTRLTVV.

This clone was detected ten times or more. Its ends do not fully match the called genes, so a read error is possible. The missing CDR3 end, 3 residues past where the read stops, is filled in from the germline J gene. The J gene is TRBJ2-5, the V gene TRBV7-7, with unresolved D. The CDR3 sequence is 14 residues long. The germline CDR1 and CDR2 sequences are SSHAT and FNYEAQ (reference sequence). The CDR3 is CASSPFGQGETQYF. CDR3 bases read: TGTGCTAGCAGCCCCTTTGGGCAAGGAGAGACC.

This clone was counted many times. The sequenced fragment ends 3 residues before the CDR3 boundary, so the rest is inferred from the germline J gene. The J gene is TRBJ1-2, the V gene TRBV10-1; D is ambiguous. Germline V CDR1 and CDR2: WNHNN, SYGVQD (reference sequence). The CDR3 contains 13 residues. V was clipped by 0 bases and J by 4 bases, with 6 bases between them. The CDR3 sequence is CASSESSGYGYTF. CDR3 bases read: TGCGCCAGCAGTGAGTCGTCGGGCTATGGC.

CDR3 amino acids: CASCGEGVTRNTIYF. The CDR3 bases that were read are TGTGCCAGCTGTGGTGAAGGGGTTACGAGAAACACC. V and J are TRBV11-3 and TRBJ1-3; D may be TRBD1 (5 bases). The missing CDR3 end, 3 residues past where the read stops, is filled in from the germline J gene. CDR1 and CDR2 (germline): SGHNT, YENEEA. The V end was cut by 8 bases, the J end by 5 bases, with 19 bases between. This CDR3 is built from 15 residues.

This clone was recorded a few times. The CDR3 DNA, read in part, is TGTGCCAGCAGCTTAGCGGGGCGCGACACTGAA. Translated, it gives CASSLAGRDTE. The complete CDR3 reads CASSLAGRDTEAFF. V gene TRBV7-9 combines with J gene TRBJ1-1; weak D call: TRBD1 (5 bases). Read data end 3 residues before the CDR3 end; the end is taken from the germline J gene. The CDR3 covers 14 residues. Trimming left V 0 bases short and J 3 bases short, with 8 bases between. Germline assignment: CDR1 SEHNR and CDR2 FQNEAQ (reference sequence).

This clone was counted a few times. The sequence runs out 3 residues before the end of the CDR3; the remainder is reconstructed from the germline J gene. The V gene is TRBV20-1, the J gene TRBJ2-1, with D possibly TRBD1 on 5 matching bases. From germline, CDR1 is DFQATT and CDR2 SNEGSKA (reference sequence). The V and J ends lost 5 bases and 5 bases respectively, with 16 bases between them. The CDR3 sequence is 14 residues long. The DNA read from the CDR3 is TGCAGTGCTCCTCCCTTGGCAGGGAACAATGAG. It encodes CSAPPLAGNNE. The complete CDR3 protein is CSAPPLAGNNEQFF.

This clone was found many times. Read sequence stops 3 residues before the CDR3 end, and the germline J gene provides the missing end. V usage is TRBV7-9 and J usage is TRBJ1-3, with a tentative D call TRBD1 (6 bases). Deletions cut 4 bases from V and 1 base from J, with 8 bases between. CDR3 size: 14 residues. CDR1 SEHNR and CDR2 FQNEAQ come from the germline V gene (reference sequence). The CDR3 DNA, read in part, is TGTGCCAGCAGCTCTACAGGGTCTGGAAACACC. Its translation is CASSSTGSGNT. In full, the CDR3 is CASSSTGSGNTIYF.

This clone was recorded many times. The CDR3 end is not reached by the read, which stops 3 residues before it; the germline J gene fills it in. The chain employs TRBV20-1 and TRBJ2-2, with TRBD1 as a possible D gene (5 bases). Trimming took 4 bases from V and 6 from J, leaving 9 bases between them. The length of the CDR3 is 12 residues. Germline V lookup: CDR1 DFQATT, CDR2 SNEGSKA (reference sequence). CDR3 sequence reads: CSAIQQAGELFF. The sequenced part of the CDR3 DNA is TGCAGTGCTATTCAACAGGCCGGGGAG.

This clone has ten or more counts. The missing CDR3 end, 3 residues past where the read stops, is filled in from the germline J gene. The V and J genes are TRBV10-3 and TRBJ1-1; D is ambiguous. The germline V gene encodes CDR1 ENHRY and CDR2 SYGVKD. V lost 1 base and J lost 7, with 7 bases in between. The CDR3 is 12 amino acids. The part of the CDR3 DNA that was read is TGTGCCATCAGTGAGTTTCAGAATGAA. Translated: CAISEFQNE. The full-length CDR3 reads as CAISEFQNEAFF.